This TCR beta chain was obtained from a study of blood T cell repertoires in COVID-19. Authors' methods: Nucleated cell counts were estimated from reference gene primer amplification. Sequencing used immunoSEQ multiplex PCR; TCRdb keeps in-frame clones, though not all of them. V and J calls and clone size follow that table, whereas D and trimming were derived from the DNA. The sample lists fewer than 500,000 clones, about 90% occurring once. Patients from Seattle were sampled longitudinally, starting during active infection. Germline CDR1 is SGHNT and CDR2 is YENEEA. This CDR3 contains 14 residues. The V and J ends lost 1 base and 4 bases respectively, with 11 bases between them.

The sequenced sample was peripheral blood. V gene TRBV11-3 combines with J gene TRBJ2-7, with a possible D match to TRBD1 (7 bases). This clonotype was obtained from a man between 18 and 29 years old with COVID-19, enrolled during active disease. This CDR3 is CASSLGTGLYEQYF. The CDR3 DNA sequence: TGTGCCAGCAGCTTAGGGACAGGACTATACGAGCAGTACTTC.